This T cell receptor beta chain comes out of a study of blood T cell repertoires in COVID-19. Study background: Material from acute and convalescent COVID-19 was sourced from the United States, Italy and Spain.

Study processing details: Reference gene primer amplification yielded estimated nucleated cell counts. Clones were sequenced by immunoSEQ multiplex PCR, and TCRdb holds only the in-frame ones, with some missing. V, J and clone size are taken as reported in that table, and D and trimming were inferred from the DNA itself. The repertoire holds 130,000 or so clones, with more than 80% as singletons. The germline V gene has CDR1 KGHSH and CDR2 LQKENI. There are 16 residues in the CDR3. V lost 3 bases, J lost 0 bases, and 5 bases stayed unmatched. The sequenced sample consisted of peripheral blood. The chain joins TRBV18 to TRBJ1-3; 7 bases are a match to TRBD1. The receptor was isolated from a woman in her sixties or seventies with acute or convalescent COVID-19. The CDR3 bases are TGTGCCAGCTCACCTTTACGGGACAGCTCTGGAAACACCATATATTTT. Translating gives CASSPLRDSSGNTIYF.